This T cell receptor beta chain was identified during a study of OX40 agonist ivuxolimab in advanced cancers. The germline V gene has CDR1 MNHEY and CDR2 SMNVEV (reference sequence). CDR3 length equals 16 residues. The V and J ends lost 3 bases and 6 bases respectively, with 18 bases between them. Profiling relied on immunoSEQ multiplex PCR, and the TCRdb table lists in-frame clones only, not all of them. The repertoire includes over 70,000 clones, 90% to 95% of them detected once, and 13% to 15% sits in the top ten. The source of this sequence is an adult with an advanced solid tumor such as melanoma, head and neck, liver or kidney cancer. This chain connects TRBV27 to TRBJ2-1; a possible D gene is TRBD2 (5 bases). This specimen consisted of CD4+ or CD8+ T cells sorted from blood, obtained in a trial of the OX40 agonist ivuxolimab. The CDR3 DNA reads TGTGCCAGCAGTTTGGCCGCACTAGGCCTGTTCAATGAGCAGTTCTTC. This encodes CASSLAALGLFNEQFF.